The T cell receptor (beta chain) described here comes from a study of T cells in Graves' hyperthyroidism and ophthalmopathy (dated by TCRdb to between 2018 and 2021). Context from the whole study: Peripheral blood was collected at initial diagnosis, before any treatment. TCR Vbeta CDR3 sequencing of 120 to 150 peripheral blood samples (over 40 ophthalmopathy, under 80 hyperthyroidism and around 17 progressor patients) is reported in the paper. TCR V-J signatures able to tell the groups apart were searched for in a discovery cohort of 90 to 100 patients, of whom roughly 42 had Graves' ophthalmopathy and under 65 had stable Graves' hyperthyroidism. Once sampling was done, hyperthyroidism patients were given methimazole at a starting dose of 30 mg daily, whereas ophthalmopathy patients were given high-dose intravenous methylprednisolone. The study also compared thyroid tissue and blood T-cell repertoires from more than 5 Graves' hyperthyroidism patients. The 100 discovery patients were randomly split 7:3 into training and test sets. Prospective prediction of ophthalmopathy was tested in an independent validation cohort of about 19 hyperthyroidism patients and 17 patients who later progressed to ophthalmopathy. Paper-wide results and their limitations: A 13 V-J signature model separated ophthalmopathy from stable hyperthyroidism, with over 85% sensitivity and about 81% specificity in cross-validation and 80%/75% in testing. Sample size was not statistically predetermined, and investigators were not blinded to group allocation. Most expanded thyroid clonotypes (frequency above 0.001) were also detected in blood, a finding suggesting that blood repertoires may reflect thyroid immune responses. During validation, the model predicted progression to ophthalmopathy a median of roughly 7.1 months ahead of onset, with approximately 71% sensitivity and roughly 75% specificity.

Stable Graves' hyperthyroidism was defined as the absence of progression to ophthalmopathy over 18 months of follow-up. Hyperthyroidism patients were aged 18 to 65 years and newly diagnosed, with disease duration of less than 2 months. Any patient with an uncontrolled infection, another autoimmune disease, pregnancy or lactation was excluded. Clinical symptoms, serum thyroxine and TRAb, thyroid ultrasound, and orbital computed tomography formed the basis for the diagnoses. PBMCs were separated from approximately 9.9 ml of fresh peripheral blood using Ficoll-Paque density gradient centrifugation. Total RNA was extracted with Trizol reagent, and quality was checked on an Agilent 2100 Bioanalyzer. Amplification of TCR beta CDR3 regions was carried out from RNA transcripts. A first-round RT-PCR of the TCR CDR3 used the HTBI primer set with the Qiagen OneStep RT-PCR kit. The libraries were constructed in a second round of multiplex PCR and then size-selected and purified. The libraries were sequenced on an Illumina HiSeq2000 using paired-end 100 bp reads. In the original analysis: Raw data were processed with SOAPnuke, discarding reads with adapters, uncalled bases, mean Phred below 15, or no exact constant-primer or identifier match. High-quality paired reads were merged with COPE v1.2.5, and unique nucleotide sequences were defined as clonotypes. MiTCR v1.1 was used to align the clonotypes against IMGT TRBV, TRBD and TRBJ reference segments. Analysis was restricted to V-J combinations with a frequency above 0.0001, which covered about 99% of repertoires. A TCS score was defined as the ratio between F50 (clonal expansion) and ExV (chaos), using BLOSUM62-based TCRdist between CDR3 peptides within each V-J. Welch's t-statistics and random forest reduced fewer than 550 V-J features to 10 to 15, which were used in a naive Bayes classifier (R e1071). The public reads were reanalyzed by TCRdb: fastp trimming at Q25, MiXCR alignment, in-frame beta chains only. Rows with a matching CDR3 protein are joined into one entry that keeps the most common DNA and genes. The V and J calls, along with clone size, are taken from TCRdb and not from the paper's own processing. The sample yields approximately 590,000 distinct CDR3 sequences; 15% to 18% were counted once. Jointly, the top ten make up less than 9.5% of the sample.

This clonotype was counted many times. The clone's antigen remains unknown. Qualities for individual bases were not recorded, and no much larger clone is one base off. For CDR1 and CDR2, the germline V gene (reference sequence) lists MNHEY and SMNVEV. Measured from the cysteine to the phenylalanine, the CDR3 is 16 residues long. The kept DNA is CDR3 alone, 48 bases in frame from the first base. V and J lose 2 bases and 0 bases, and a span of 11 bases separates them. The chain uses TRBV27 and TRBJ1-5, with TRBD1 perhaps the D gene, on 5 matching bases. The specimen was blood. The receptor was isolated from a woman in her thirties with Graves' hyperthyroidism. The base sequence is TGTGCCAGCAGTTTAGGACACCCCTATAGCAATCAGCCCCAGCATTTT. This is translated as CASSLGHPYSNQPQHF.